This paragraph covers one T cell receptor (beta chain) sequence. The target antigen is unknown. This sample is part of a study of OX40 agonist ivuxolimab in advanced cancers. Overall study context: From roughly 20 to 85 years was the age range, with a mean of roughly 59 years, and 65% to 90% were male.

TCRdb's copy holds only in-frame clones and misses some; the assay was immunoSEQ multiplex PCR. The table has around 57,000 clones, more than 70% seen once; the top ten hold 0.52%. Germline V gene sequence: CDR1 WNHNN, CDR2 SYGVQD (reference sequence). CDR3 size: 15 residues. Trimming shortened V by 0 bases and J by 0 bases, and 9 bases separated the two germline ends. Findings and limits, study-wide: Certain nonresponding patients likewise had low normalized T-cell clonal expansion. Expansion of clones was among the lowest in partial responders at 0.1-3.0 mg/kg.

The sequencing here drew on CD4+ or CD8+ T cells sorted from blood, taken in a trial of the OX40 agonist ivuxolimab. This sequence originates from an adult with an advanced solid tumor such as melanoma, head and neck, liver or kidney cancer. V is TRBV10-1 and J is TRBJ2-7; D remains unclear. CDR3 loop: CASSESAENSYEQYF. The CDR3 coding sequence is TGCGCCAGCAGTGAGTCTGCCGAGAACTCCTACGAGCAGTACTTC.